The clone carrying this T cell receptor (beta chain) was detected only a few times. As yet, its antigen is unknown. Using a J-beta primer mix together with a sample-barcoded 5' primer, a second PCR was run for roughly 7 to 11 cycles. Each cDNA molecule received a tag from a template-switch adaptor that had 12 random nucleotides. TCRdb redid the calling of the 5' RACE reads with MiXCR, one entry per CDR3 protein. The sample records approximately 2,000,000 distinct CDR3 sequences, more than 35% being singletons. Per sample, no less than 5 micrograms of total RNA were extracted. The data stem from a study of blood T cells in healthy people across ages. Study outcomes and limitations: Strong correlation was found linking TCR beta diversity to naive T cell percentage.

Germline CDR1 reads LGHNA; CDR2 reads YSLEER. This CDR3 spans 15 amino acids. Trimming removed 0 bases at V and 6 bases at J, with 13 bases between. Source material: blood. V usage is TRBV4-3 and J usage is TRBJ2-3, with D possibly being TRBD2 (5 bases). The sequence was obtained from a human donor in good health. This CDR3 reads CASSQEIDSADTQYF. As DNA, the CDR3 is TGCGCCAGCAGCCAAGAGATAGATAGCGCGGATACGCAGTATTTT.